This T cell receptor beta chain was recovered during a study of T cell responses to AZD1222 COVID-19 vaccine (dated by TCRdb to about 2021). For the wider study: AZD1222 recipients whose second dose came at about 4 weeks and those whose second dose came at about 12 weeks were combined into one group, since spike-specific TCR depth and breadth did not differ between the two schedules. Trial participants were enrolled by age into subgroups of 18-55, 56-69 and 70-plus years, and around 150, 28 and 57 TCR-sequenced participants, respectively, were included in these subgroups. A total of over 230 trial participants underwent TCR sequencing, of whom about 200 had received two doses of AZD1222 and about 25 had received two doses of the MenACWY control vaccine. Overall study results and their limits: Because no samples from the day 14 peak response were available, repertoires could be characterized only after the peak T cell response. Participants were mostly white British and included more females than males, and it was suggested by the authors that clonal diversity may have been underestimated. The 56-69-year group was small, and its depth increase did not reach significance, likely because of low power. CD4 TCRs associated with the vaccine covered the entire spike protein, and the dominant responses were in regions 160-218 and 743-854. Epitopes outside the regions mutated in the B.1.351 and B.1.1.7 variants were reportedly recognized by nearly half of the unique spike-specific TCRs. Conclusions about previously exposed vaccinees are limited because only five to seven AZD1222 recipients were SARS-CoV-2 seropositive at baseline. After two AZD1222 doses, both the breadth and the depth of spike-specific TCRs were significantly higher than at day 0 and than in MenACWY recipients.

CDR1 and CDR2 are read off the germline V gene as SGHRS and YFSETQ. V is cut by 4 bases and J by 2 bases, and the space between the germline ends is 16 bases. The CDR3 covers 15 residues, taking in both the cysteine and the phenylalanine. Only CDR3 DNA is held: 45 bases, read in frame from base 1. The CDR3 regions of human TCRbeta chains were analyzed by immunosequencing. In the authors' own workflow: Repertoire TCRs were matched against a reference library of SARS-CoV-2-specific TCRs generated with the MIRA antigen-specificity platform. Breadth was defined as the fraction of unique TCRs that were SARS-CoV-2-associated. Depth was defined as the fraction of total T cells that were SARS-CoV-2-associated. Using the MIRA data, each spike-specific TCR was assigned both to the spike region to which the TCR was reactive and to a CD4 or CD8 class. Log10-transformed breadth and depth values were compared by one-way ANOVA with Sidak's multiple comparisons tests. The source is immuneACCESS, and TCRdb retained only in-frame sequences with V and J called. Part of the clones is not carried over; for the studies checked, unresolved V genes explain less than half of this, and the remainder is unexplained. D and trimming come from the DNA, and the V and J calls and clone size come from that table. Here the sample has over 150,000 clones; 85% to 90% occur a single time. The ten largest clonotypes hold roughly 6% of the sample.

Comment on this clone: It lacks a known antigen. No base quality information exists; no much larger clone differs at one position.

The time point label here, explained by the study, means: baseline before first vaccination. Vaccinee samples came from UK trials COV001 and COV002, including a single-blind randomized controlled phase 2/3 trial of AZD1222 (ChAdOx1 nCoV-19) in healthy adults. Trial participant PBMC samples were collected at day 0 and day 28 after the second dose for TCRbeta chain sequencing. The rearranged chain carries TRBV5-1 and TRBJ2-7; no D segment can be confidently identified. This specimen was peripheral blood, taken on day 0 of AZD1222 vaccination. The clonotype comes from an adult in good health. The CDR3 protein sequence reads: CASSPSGGLAYEQYF. The DNA sequence is given as TGCGCCAGCAGCCCCTCCGGCGGCCTCGCCTACGAGCAGTACTTC. With the rest looked up from the reference TRBV5-1 and TRBJ2-7 genes rather than sequenced, the full variable domain is KAGVTQTPRYLIKTRGQQVTLSCSPISGHRSVSWYQQTPGQGLQFLFEYFSETQRNKGNFPGRFSGRQFSNSRSEMNVSTLELGDSALYLCASSPSGGLAYEQYFGPGTRLTVT.